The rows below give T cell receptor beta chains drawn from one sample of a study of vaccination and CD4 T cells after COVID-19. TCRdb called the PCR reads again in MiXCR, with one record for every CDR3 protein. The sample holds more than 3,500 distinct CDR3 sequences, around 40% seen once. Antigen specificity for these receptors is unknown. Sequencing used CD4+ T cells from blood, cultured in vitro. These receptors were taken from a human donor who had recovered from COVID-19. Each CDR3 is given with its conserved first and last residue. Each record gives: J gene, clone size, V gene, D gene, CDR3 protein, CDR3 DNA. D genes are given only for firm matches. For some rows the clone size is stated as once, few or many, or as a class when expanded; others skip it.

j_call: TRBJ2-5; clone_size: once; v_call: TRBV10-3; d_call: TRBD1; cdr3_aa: CAIRGTGEETQYF; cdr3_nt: TGTGCCATCCGCGGGACAGGAGAAGAGACCCAGTACTTC
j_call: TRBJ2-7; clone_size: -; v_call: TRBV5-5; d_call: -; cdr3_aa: CASSLGWERRSYEQYF; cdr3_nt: TGTGCCAGCAGCTTGGGTTGGGAGCGGAGGTCCTACGAGCAGTACTTC
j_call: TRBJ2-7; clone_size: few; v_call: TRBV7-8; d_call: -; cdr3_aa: CASSLVGMGIYEQYF; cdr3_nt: TGTGCCAGCAGCTTAGTTGGGATGGGGATCTACGAGCAGTACTTC
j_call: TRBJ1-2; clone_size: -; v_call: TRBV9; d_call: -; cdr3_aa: CASRSDRNYGYTF; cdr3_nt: TGTGCCAGCAGATCGGACAGAAACTATGGCTACACCTTC
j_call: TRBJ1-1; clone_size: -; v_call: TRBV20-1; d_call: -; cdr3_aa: CSARLPGVEAFF; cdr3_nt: TGCAGTGCTAGACTACCAGGGGTGGAAGCTTTCTTT
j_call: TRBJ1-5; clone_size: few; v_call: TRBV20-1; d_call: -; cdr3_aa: CSARDLRGGRAQHF; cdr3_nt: TGCAGTGCTAGAGATTTGAGAGGGGGAAGAGCCCAGCATTTT
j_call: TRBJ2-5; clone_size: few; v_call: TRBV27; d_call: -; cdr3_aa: CASSEGYRTTQYF; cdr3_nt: TGTGCCAGCAGTGAGGGGTACAGGACGACCCAGTACTTC
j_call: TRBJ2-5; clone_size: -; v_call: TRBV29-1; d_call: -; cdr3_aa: CSVNHRPQYF; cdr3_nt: TGCAGCGTCAATCACAGGCCCCAGTACTTC
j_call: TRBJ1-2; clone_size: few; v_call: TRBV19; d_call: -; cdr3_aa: CASSIRGRGYGYTF; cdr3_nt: TGTGCCAGTAGTATCCGCGGCAGGGGCTATGGCTACACCTTC
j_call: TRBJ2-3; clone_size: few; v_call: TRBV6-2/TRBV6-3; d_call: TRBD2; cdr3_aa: CASSWRLAGSTDTQYF; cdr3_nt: TGTGCCAGCAGTTGGAGACTAGCGGGGAGCACAGATACGCAGTATTTT
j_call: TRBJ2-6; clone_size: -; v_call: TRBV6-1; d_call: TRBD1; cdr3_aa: CASSTGGGANVLTF; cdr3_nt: TGTGCCAGCAGTACAGGGGGTGGGGCCAACGTCCTGACTTTC
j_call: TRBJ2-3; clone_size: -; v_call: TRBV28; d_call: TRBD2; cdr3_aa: CASSLGLAGGVSTDTQYF; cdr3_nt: TGTGCCAGCAGTTTGGGACTAGCGGGGGGCGTAAGTACAGATACGCAGTATTTT
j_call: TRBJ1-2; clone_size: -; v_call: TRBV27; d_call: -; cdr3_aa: CASSLSGVGGTLGYTF; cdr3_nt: TGTGCCAGCAGTTTATCGGGGGTTGGTGGGACCCTGGGCTACACCTTC
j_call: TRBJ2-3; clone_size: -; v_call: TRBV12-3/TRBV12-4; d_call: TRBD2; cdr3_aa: CASSAGLAGATDTQYF; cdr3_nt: TGTGCCAGCAGTGCGGGACTAGCGGGGGCCACAGATACGCAGTATTTT
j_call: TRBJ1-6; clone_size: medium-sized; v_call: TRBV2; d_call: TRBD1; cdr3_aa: CASREQGALNSPLHF; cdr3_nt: TGTGCCAGCAGAGAACAGGGGGCGCTGAATTCACCCCTCCACTTT
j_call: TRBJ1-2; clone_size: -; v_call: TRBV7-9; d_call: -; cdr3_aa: CASRLTGNYGYTF; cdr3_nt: TGTGCCAGCAGACTGACCGGGAACTATGGCTACACCTTC
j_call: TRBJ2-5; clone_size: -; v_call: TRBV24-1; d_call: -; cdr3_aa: CATSDGTGAGETQYF; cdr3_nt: TGTGCCACCAGTGATGGAACGGGGGCGGGAGAGACCCAGTACTTC
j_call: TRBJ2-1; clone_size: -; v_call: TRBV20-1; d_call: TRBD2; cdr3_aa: CSARTSGGHGSYNEQFF; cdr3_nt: TGCAGTGCTAGAACCAGCGGGGGGCACGGCTCCTACAATGAGCAGTTCTTC
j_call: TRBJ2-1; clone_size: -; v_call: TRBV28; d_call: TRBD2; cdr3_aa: CASRGASGSENEQFF; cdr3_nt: TGTGCCAGCAGGGGGGCTAGCGGGAGTGAGAATGAGCAGTTCTTC
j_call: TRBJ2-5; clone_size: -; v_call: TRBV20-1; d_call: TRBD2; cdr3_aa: CSARSRGSSGTSQETQYF; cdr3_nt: TGCAGTGCTAGATCAAGGGGCTCGAGCGGGACTTCCCAAGAGACCCAGTACTTC
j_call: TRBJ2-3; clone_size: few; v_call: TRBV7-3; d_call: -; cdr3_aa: CASSLNAVADTQYF; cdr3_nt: TGTGCCAGCAGCTTAAACGCCGTCGCAGATACGCAGTATTTT
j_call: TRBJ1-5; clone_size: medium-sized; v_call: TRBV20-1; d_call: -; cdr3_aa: CSARDSKSGQPQHF; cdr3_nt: TGCAGTGCTAGAGATAGCAAGAGCGGGCAGCCCCAGCATTTT
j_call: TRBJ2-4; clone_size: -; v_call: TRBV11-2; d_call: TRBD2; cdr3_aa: CASSSLRGVNGGRNIQYF; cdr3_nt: TGTGCCAGCAGCTCTCTCCGGGGGGTTAATGGGGGGAGAAACATTCAGTACTTC
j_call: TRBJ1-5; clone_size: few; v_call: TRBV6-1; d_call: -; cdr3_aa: CASNLGGQPQHF; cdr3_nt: TGTGCCAGCAATCTAGGGGGTCAGCCCCAGCATTTT
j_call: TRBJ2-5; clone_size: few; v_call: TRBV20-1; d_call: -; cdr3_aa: CSASGGFGETQYF; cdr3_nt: TGCAGTGCCAGTGGAGGATTTGGAGAGACCCAGTACTTC
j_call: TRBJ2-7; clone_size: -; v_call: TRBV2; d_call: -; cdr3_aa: CASRRQDYEQYF; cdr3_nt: TGTGCCAGCAGGAGACAGGACTACGAGCAGTACTTC
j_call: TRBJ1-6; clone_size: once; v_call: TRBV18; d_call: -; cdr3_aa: CASSPTLDSPLHF; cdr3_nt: TGTGCCAGCTCACCGACGTTGGATTCACCCCTCCACTTT
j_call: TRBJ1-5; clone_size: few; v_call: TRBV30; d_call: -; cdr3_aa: CAWSPWGAARPQHF; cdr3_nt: TGTGCCTGGAGCCCATGGGGGGCGGCGAGGCCCCAGCATTTT
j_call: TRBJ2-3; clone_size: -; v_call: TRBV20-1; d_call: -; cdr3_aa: CSARLASDTQYF; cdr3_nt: TGCAGTGCTAGACTAGCTTCGGATACGCAGTATTTT
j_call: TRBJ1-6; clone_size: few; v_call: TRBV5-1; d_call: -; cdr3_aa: CASSVGTTSPLHF; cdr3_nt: TGCGCCAGCAGCGTAGGGACAACTTCACCCCTCCACTTT